This is a list of T cell receptor beta chains from one sample in a study of blood T cell repertoires in COVID-19. The protocol was immunoSEQ multiplex PCR, while the TCRdb copy is restricted to in-frame clones and leaves out a portion. There are 40,000 to 50,000 clones in the sample; 65% to 80% occur only once, and 25% lies in the top ten. Sequenced material: peripheral blood. These TCRs come from a man in his sixties or seventies with acute or convalescent COVID-19. Both conserved end residues are part of each CDR3. A D gene is named only where the DNA matches it firmly. Only some rows state a clone size, as once, few, many or a class for expanded clones.

length,J,D,size,V,DNA,CDR3
16,TRBJ2-1,-,few,TRBV11-3,TGTGCCAGCAGCCCACTCGCGGGGGCTACCTACAATGAGCAGTTCTTC,CASSPLAGATYNEQFF
14,TRBJ1-4,-,few,TRBV27,TGTGCCAGCAGTTTGGTAGGGGCTAATGAAAAACTGTTTTTT,CASSLVGANEKLFF
12,TRBJ1-5,-,-,TRBV6-5,TGTGCCAGCAGAACGGGCAATCAGCCCCAGCATTTT,CASRTGNQPQHF
13,TRBJ1-1,TRBD1,-,TRBV5-1,TGCGCCAGCAGCCGACGACAGGGACTTGGAGCTTTCTTT,CASSRRQGLGAFF
16,TRBJ2-5,-,-,TRBV3-1/TRBV3-2,TGTGCCAGCAGCCAGCCGGGGGGCCGCTTTAAAGAGACCCAGTACTTC,CASSQPGGRFKETQYF
16,TRBJ1-5,TRBD1,-,TRBV6-5,TGTGCCAGCAGTTCGGACAGGGGATGGAGCAATCAGCCCCAGCATTTT,CASSSDRGWSNQPQHF
13,TRBJ1-2,-,-,TRBV11-2,TGTGCCAGCAGCTTAGAAAGAGGGTATGGCTACACCTTC,CASSLERGYGYTF
15,TRBJ2-7,-,-,TRBV3-1/TRBV3-2,TGTGCCAGCAGCCAAAGACCTAGCCGGGGGAGGGAGCAGTACTTC,CASSQRPSRGREQYF
14,TRBJ2-7,TRBD1,once,TRBV7-2,TGTGCCAGCAGCCACAGGGGTTTAGCCTACGAGCAGTACTTC,CASSHRGLAYEQYF
15,TRBJ1-1,-,-,TRBV5-1,TGCGCCAGCAGCCCTCCCCCCCTCGGGAGATCTGAAGCTTTCTTT,CASSPPPLGRSEAFF
11,TRBJ2-3,-,-,TRBV20-1,TGCAGTGCTATCTATTATGATACGCAGTATTTT,CSAIYYDTQYF
15,TRBJ1-3,-,-,TRBV12-5,TGTGCTAGTGGTTTGATCGGGGGATCTGGAAACACCATATATTTT,CASGLIGGSGNTIYF
15,TRBJ2-3,TRBD2,-,TRBV5-1,TGCGCCAGCAGCCCGGGACTAGGGGTGACAGATACGCAGTATTTT,CASSPGLGVTDTQYF
16,TRBJ2-2,TRBD2,-,TRBV7-9,TGTGCCAGCAGTCTCACCGGGACTACGAACACCGGGGAGCTGTTTTTT,CASSLTGTTNTGELFF
11,TRBJ1-2,-,few,TRBV30,TGTGCCTGGCAGATGCCTTATGGCTACACCTTC,CAWQMPYGYTF
14,TRBJ2-1,TRBD1,-,TRBV29-1,TGCAGCGTTGTGGGACAGGGAAGCGGAAATGAGCAGTTCTTC,CSVVGQGSGNEQFF
12,TRBJ1-1,-,-,TRBV18,TGTGCCAGCTCATCCGGGAACACTGAAGCTTTCTTT,CASSSGNTEAFF
16,TRBJ2-3,TRBD1,-,TRBV6-2/TRBV6-3,TGTGCCAGCAGTTTCCCGACGACAGGGGGCGCAGATACGCAGTATTTT,CASSFPTTGGADTQYF
14,TRBJ1-2,-,-,TRBV3-1/TRBV3-2,TGTGCCAGCGAAAACCGGGGGGGGACGGGTGGCTACACCTTC,CASENRGGTGGYTF
15,TRBJ2-1,TRBD2,-,TRBV18,TGTGCCAGCTCACCACGGGGCGGGAGCGGCTATGAGCAGTTCTTC,CASSPRGGSGYEQFF